These 26 T cell receptor beta chains originate from one sample sequenced in a study of blood T cell repertoires in COVID-19. Measured with immunoSEQ multiplex PCR; TCRdb has only the in-frame clones, and not every one. The sample lists some 59,000 clones, more than 90% seen once, with around 3.9% in the top ten. The specimen sequenced was peripheral blood. These receptors were collected from a man between 50 and 59 years old with acute or convalescent COVID-19.

This chain connects TRBV30 to TRBJ1-5; 9 bases are shared with TRBD1. CDR1 GTSNPN and CDR2 SVGIG come from the germline V gene (reference sequence). The CDR3 is 14 residues long. The CDR3 DNA follows: TGTGCAGGCGGAGGGACAGGGAGAAATCAGCCCCAGCATTTT. Its translation: CAGGGTGRNQPQHF.

The rearrangement uses TRBV3-1 (or the pseudogene TRBV3-2) and TRBJ2-7; 7 positions agree with TRBD2. CDR1 LGHDT and CDR2 YNNKEL come from the germline V gene (reference sequence). This CDR3 has 13 residues. V was pared by 5 bases and J by 3 bases, with 4 bases of the junction left unmatched. CDR3 residues: CASSSSGRYEQYF. CDR3 nucleotides: TGTGCCAGCAGCTCTAGCGGCCGCTACGAGCAGTACTTC.

The chain combines TRBV5-6 with TRBJ1-1; D might be TRBD1 (5 bases). Germline CDR1 and CDR2: SGHDT and YYEEEE. The CDR3 consists of 14 residues. V dropped 1 base and J dropped 1 base, with 8 bases sitting between them. The CDR3 loop is CASSLLGRNTEAFF. CDR3 DNA sequence: TGTGCCAGCAGCTTGCTGGGGCGGAACACTGAAGCTTTCTTT.

This chain connects TRBV7-2 to TRBJ2-1; 7 bases agree with TRBD2. The germline gives CDR1 SGHTA, CDR2 FQGNSA. The CDR3 covers 17 residues. The trim removed 1 base at V and 8 bases at J, leaving 14 bases unmatched. CDR3 region: CASSLDILGGRRHEQFF. CDR3 DNA sequence: TGTGCCAGCAGCTTAGACATCCTTGGCGGGAGAAGGCATGAGCAGTTCTTC.

J is TRBJ2-1 and V is TRBV7-2, with TRBD2 identical over 10 bases. Germline CDR1 SGHTA, CDR2 FQGNSA. J lost 7 bases, V lost 3 bases, and 12 bases had no gene match. The length of the CDR3 is 17 residues. In DNA, the CDR3 is TGTGCCAGCAGCTTGGGCTTAAGCGGGAGGGCCTTAAATGAGCAGTTCTTC. Its protein product is CASSLGLSGRALNEQFF.

This clone was counted only a few times. CDR3 in amino acids: CASSPGHIGETQYF. The DNA of the CDR3 is TGCGCCAGCAGCCCGGGACACATAGGAGAGACCCAGTACTTC. The chain combines TRBV5-1 with TRBJ2-5, with a tentative D call TRBD1 (6 bases). Germline-derived CDR1 and CDR2 are SGHRS and YFSETQ. Trimming cost V 4 bases and J 4 bases, with 14 bases left between them. The CDR3 is 14 amino acids.

J is TRBJ2-1 and V is TRBV11-2, with a weak D call TRBD2 (5 bases). Trimming shortened V by 5 bases and J by 14 bases, and 22 bases separated the two germline ends. This CDR3 spans 14 amino acids. Germline V gene sequence: CDR1 SGHAT, CDR2 FQNNGV. Here the CDR3 reads CASSRLITDSAEFF. In DNA, the CDR3 is TGTGCCAGCAGCCGGCTCATCACGGACTCCGCAGAGTTCTTC.

The V call is TRBV5-1, the J call TRBJ2-7; D might be TRBD2 (5 bases). Per the germline V gene, CDR1 is SGHRS and CDR2 is YFSETQ. The CDR3 extends over 14 amino acids. Trimming took 0 bases from V and 2 from J, leaving 9 bases between them. CDR3 region: CASSLGAGPYEQYF. The CDR3 DNA sequence: TGCGCCAGCAGCTTGGGGGCGGGCCCCTACGAGCAGTACTTC.

The V call is TRBV5-6, the J call TRBJ1-4; D gene uncertain. CDR3 length equals 16 residues. The V gene's germline CDR1 is SGHDT and CDR2 YYEEEE. Trimming removed 2 bases from V and 4 bases from J, with 15 bases in between. The CDR3 nucleotides read TGTGCCAGCAGCTTAAGAGGTCTGAACTTTAATGAAAAACTGTTTTTT. Translating it yields CASSLRGLNFNEKLFF.

The chain carries TRBV6-4 and TRBJ2-3, with 14 bases aligning to TRBD2. CDR1 MRHNA and CDR2 SNTAGT come from the germline V gene. The CDR3 extends over 15 amino acids. V trimming: 3 bases; J trimming: 4 bases; junction bases outside the gene matches: 0. CDR3 sequence: CASSETSGRADTQYF. The CDR3 nucleotides read TGTGCCAGCAGTGAGACTAGCGGGAGGGCAGATACGCAGTATTTT.

The J gene is TRBJ1-4, the V gene TRBV6-2 or TRBV6-3, with 10 bases fitting TRBD1. Germline values: CDR1 MNHEY, CDR2 SVGEGT. The length of the CDR3 is 14 residues. After removal of 6 bases from V and 7 bases from J, the junction contained 5 bases not matched to a gene. For the CDR3, the DNA is TGTGCCAGCAGCTCCGACAGGGGGCTTGAAAAACTGTTTTTT. Translation: CASSSDRGLEKLFF.

The gene calls are TRBV15 and TRBJ2-1, with D perhaps matching TRBD1 (5 bases). Trimming cost V 6 bases and J 8 bases, with 17 bases left between them. The CDR3 spans 14 residues. The germline gives CDR1 LNHNV, CDR2 YYDKDF (reference sequence). The CDR3 protein is CATSLRGRVYEQFF. The CDR3, as DNA: TGTGCCACCAGTCTTAGGGGTAGGGTGTATGAGCAGTTCTTC.

The chain links TRBV27 to TRBJ1-6; 7 bases match TRBD1. Germline-derived CDR1 and CDR2 are MNHEY and SMNVEV (reference sequence). The CDR3 is made up of 15 amino acids. Trimming took 2 bases from V and 8 from J; bases not matched to a gene: 6. For the CDR3, the DNA is TGTGCCAGCAGTTTAAGGGACAGCGAGTATTCACCCCTCCACTTT. Translation: CASSLRDSEYSPLHF.

The gene calls are TRBV20-1 and TRBJ2-2; 11 nucleotides match TRBD2. Trimming cost V 3 bases and J 4 bases; bases outside gene matches: 10. Germline V lookup: CDR1 DFQATT, CDR2 SNEGSKA (reference sequence). The CDR3 consists of 17 residues. The CDR3 DNA follows: TGCAGTGCTAGTGCGGGACTAGCGGAGGGGATCACCGGGGAGCTGTTTTTT. Protein: CSASAGLAEGITGELFF.

The rearrangement joins TRBV5-1 to TRBJ2-5; 8 nucleotides match TRBD1. This CDR3 spans 14 amino acids. Trimming cost V 4 bases and J 5 bases; bases outside gene matches: 7. Looked up from germline, CDR1 is SGHRS and CDR2 is YFSETQ. The CDR3 nucleotides are TGCGCCAGCAGCCTAAAAACAGGGGGGGAGACCCAGTACTTC. This translates into CASSLKTGGETQYF.

The rearrangement links TRBV27 to TRBJ1-6; D unresolved. The CDR3 has 14 residues. The germline CDR1 and CDR2 sequences are MNHEY and SMNVEV (reference sequence). Trimming pared 5 bases from V and 5 bases from J, leaving 10 bases between. CDR3 bases: TGTGCCAGCAGTCCAACTTTCCATAATTCACCCCTCCACTTT. It is translated as CASSPTFHNSPLHF.

This CDR3 is CASSPRQGSYEQYF. CDR3 coding DNA: TGTGCCAGCAGCCCCCGGCAGGGATCCTACGAGCAGTACTTC. This chain links TRBV11-3 with TRBJ2-7, with a weak D call TRBD1 (5 bases). The CDR3 is 14 amino acids. CDR1 SGHNT and CDR2 YENEEA come from the germline V gene. V lost 5 bases, J lost 1 base, and 12 bases lay in between.

The chain is built from TRBV19 and TRBJ2-7, with D possibly being TRBD2 (6 bases). The germline V gene encodes CDR1 LNHDA and CDR2 SQIVND (reference sequence). The CDR3 is made up of 15 amino acids. V was shortened by 3 bases and J by 0 bases, with 12 bases between the two germline ends. The CDR3 region has the DNA TGTGCCAGTAGTATTTCCGGGGGAAGCTCCTACGAGCAGTACTTC. Protein product: CASSISGGSSYEQYF.

CDR3: CASRPAQYQETQYF. DNA of the CDR3: TGTGCCAGCCGCCCCGCACAGTACCAAGAGACCCAGTACTTC. The chain joins TRBV5-4 to TRBJ2-5; D ambiguous. This CDR3 has 14 residues. Trimming cost V 7 bases and J 0 bases, with 13 bases left between them. Germline-derived CDR1 and CDR2 are SGHNT and YYREEE (reference sequence).

The chain employs TRBV6-2 or TRBV6-3 and TRBJ2-7, with 13 bases that match TRBD2. V lost 5 bases, J lost 3 bases, and 4 bases stayed unmatched. The CDR3 totals 15 residues. The germline V gene encodes CDR1 MNHEY and CDR2 SVGEGT. As DNA, the CDR3 is TGTGCCAGCAGTACTAGCGGGAGGGCCTTCTACGAGCAGTACTTC. Residues: CASSTSGRAFYEQYF.

The chain couples TRBV18 to TRBJ2-5, with 10 bases aligning to TRBD1. The CDR3 has 15 amino acids. V lost 4 bases, J lost 4 bases, and 6 bases stayed unmatched. CDR1 is KGHSH and CDR2 is LQKENI in the germline V gene. The CDR3 coding sequence is TGTGCCAGCTCACAAACGGGACAGGGGAGAGAGACCCAGTACTTC. It encodes CASSQTGQGRETQYF.

The chain uses TRBV27 and TRBJ2-7; TRBD2 matches 13 bases. V shed 5 bases and J 9 bases; nucleotides not matched to a gene: 7. This CDR3 has 14 amino acids. Germline CDR1 is MNHEY and CDR2 is SMNVEV (reference sequence). CDR3 in DNA: TGTGCCAGCAGTCCCGGGACTAGCGGGACAGGGCAGTACTTC. Its protein product is CASSPGTSGTGQYF.

The chain is built from TRBV30 and TRBJ2-7; no reliable D call. CDR1 and CDR2 (germline): GTSNPN, SVGIG (reference sequence). This CDR3 has 11 residues. V lost 4 bases to trimming and J lost 5 bases, with 9 bases between them. The CDR3 nucleotides are TGTGCCTGGACCCACATGGACGAGCAGTACTTC. Translation: CAWTHMDEQYF.

The chain has TRBV19 and TRBJ1-3; D not resolved. V was cut by 6 bases and J by 3 bases, with 24 bases left in between. Germline loops: CDR1 LNHDA, CDR2 SQIVND (reference sequence). This CDR3 comprises 18 residues. The CDR3 protein is CASSALPQNGVLGNTIYF. DNA for the CDR3: TGTGCCAGTAGCGCACTCCCCCAAAACGGGGTCCTTGGAAACACCATATATTTT. Variable domain in full (rest from reference TRBV19 and TRBJ1-3): DGGITQSPKYLFRKEGQNVTLSCEQNLNHDAMYWYRQDPGQGLRLIYYSQIVNDFQKGDIAEGYSVSREKKESFPLTVTSAQKNPTAFYLCASSALPQNGVLGNTIYFGEGSWLTVV.

The V and J genes are TRBV27 and TRBJ2-3; 8 bases agree with TRBD1. Unmatched junction bases numbered 5, after V lost 6 bases and J lost 6 bases. CDR1 is MNHEY and CDR2 is SMNVEV in the germline V gene (reference sequence). CDR3 length equals 13 residues. CDR3 sequence (DNA): TGTGCCAGCAGCTCAGGGGACAGGGATACGCAGTATTTT. Translating it yields CASSSGDRDTQYF.

The chain is built from TRBV11-3 and TRBJ1-1, with 12 bases aligning to TRBD1. The V and J ends lost 3 bases and 8 bases, in that order; junction bases with no gene match: 13. Germline V CDR1 and CDR2: SGHNT, YENEEA. CDR3 length equals 17 residues. CDR3 protein: CASSFMSGTGGFEEAFF. The CDR3 region has the DNA TGTGCCAGCAGCTTCATGTCCGGGACAGGGGGCTTCGAGGAAGCTTTCTTT.